The 28 T cell receptor beta chains listed next were all sequenced from one sample in a study of vaccination and CD4 T cells after COVID-19. Sequence data for DNA of cultured CD4+ T cells were generated by the Oncomine TCR Beta short-read assay. TCRdb processed the PCR reads anew with MiXCR; each CDR3 protein has one entry. The repertoire holds about 15,000 distinct CDR3 sequences, with about three fifths as singletons. Treatment here: roughly 10-day PBMC culture with coronavirus spike peptide pools or control peptides (ViraFEST assay). No antigens are known for them. The sequenced sample consisted of CD4+ T cells from blood, cultured in vitro. The receptor set was obtained from a human donor who had recovered from COVID-19.

This clonotype was observed once. The rearrangement joins TRBV30 to TRBJ2-1, with 8 nucleotides matching TRBD1. This CDR3 has 12 amino acids. V was pared by 5 bases and J by 9 bases, with 6 bases of the junction left unmatched. Germline assignment: CDR1 GTSNPN and CDR2 SVGIG (reference sequence). CDR3 sequence reads: CAWGQGLGEQFF. Written as DNA, the CDR3 is TGTGCCTGGGGACAGGGTCTGGGTGAGCAGTTCTTC.

The CDR3 nucleotides read TGCAGTGCTAAAATTTCGGGAACTGAAGCTTTCTTT. Translated, it gives CSAKISGTEAFF. The chain links TRBV20-1 to TRBJ1-1, with unresolved D. V lost 4 bases and J 5 bases, leaving 11 bases between the germline ends. The CDR3 loop spans 12 amino acids. Germline V gene sequence: CDR1 DFQATT, CDR2 SNEGSKA (reference sequence).

This clonotype has only one observation. CDR3 region: CASSILGGNTGELFF. The CDR3, as DNA: TGTGCCAGTAGTATTCTTGGCGGTAACACCGGGGAGCTGTTTTTT. This sequence joins TRBV19 and TRBJ2-2; D gene unclear. The CDR3 spans 15 residues. Germline V gives CDR1 LNHDA, CDR2 SQIVND (reference sequence). The V gene lost 3 bases and the J gene lost 2 bases, with 10 bases spanning the gap.

Points on this clonotype: One end of the junction does not line up with germline, which may come from a read error. V and J are TRBV6-5 and TRBJ1-2; 7 bases line up with TRBD1. CDR3 length: 14 residues. Germline lookup yields CDR1 MNHEY and CDR2 SVGAGI. CDR3 amino acids: CASSYLDRVGGHTF. The CDR3 region has the DNA TGTGCCAGCAGTTACCTCGACAGGGTTGGTGGCCACACCTTC.

The rearrangement joins TRBV28 to TRBJ1-2; TRBD1 agrees at 7 bases. Germline V gives CDR1 MDHEN, CDR2 SYDVKM. V lost 6 bases, J lost 3 bases, and 4 bases stayed unmatched. This CDR3 region has 13 residues. The CDR3 DNA follows: TGTGCCAGCAGGATCGGGACAGACTATGGCTACACCTTC. Its translation: CASRIGTDYGYTF.

Worth noting for this clonotype: An end of the junction differs from the germline gene, which may be a read error. V and J are TRBV27 and TRBJ1-5; unclear D gene. This CDR3 has 9 amino acids. CDR1 is MNHEY, CDR2 SMNVEV, per germline (reference sequence). The CDR3 coding sequence is TGTGCCAGCAAGCAGCCCCAGCATTTT. Its protein product is CASKQPQHF.

This chain uses TRBV29-1 with TRBJ1-2, with TRBD1 as a possible D gene (5 bases). CDR1 is SQVTM, CDR2 ANQGSEA, per germline. The CDR3 runs 10 residues. V gave up 1 base and J gave up 12 bases, with 9 bases separating them. The CDR3 DNA follows: TGCAGCGTTGAAGCAGGGTATAACACCTTC. This gives the protein CSVEAGYNTF.

The chain uses TRBV29-1 and TRBJ1-5; the D is unclear. Germline-derived CDR1 and CDR2 are SQVTM and ANQGSEA. V lost 4 bases and J 7 bases, leaving 14 bases between the germline ends. This CDR3 is 13 amino acids long. This CDR3 is CSVVVTLGQPQHF. The DNA of the CDR3 is TGCAGCGTTGTAGTGACCCTGGGGCAGCCCCAGCATTTT.

The chain joins TRBV6-5 to TRBJ2-3; D is uncertain. Germline V gene sequence: CDR1 MNHEY, CDR2 SVGAGI. The length of the CDR3 is 13 residues. V lost 4 bases to trimming and J lost 5 bases, with 10 bases between them. CDR3 loop: CASSFLGLDTQYF. DNA for the CDR3: TGTGCCAGCAGTTTCCTTGGGCTAGATACGCAGTATTTT.

V is TRBV7-8 and J is TRBJ1-2, with TRBD1 matching over 7 bases. The length of the CDR3 is 17 residues. Per germline, CDR1 SGHVS and CDR2 FQNEAQ. Germline trimming cut 2 bases from V and 4 bases from J; bases unmatched to any gene: 13. CDR3 bases: TGTGCCAGCAGCTTAACTATCGACAGGGATCTCGTCTATGGCTACACCTTC. Its translation is CASSLTIDRDLVYGYTF. The variable domain in full, with the rest retrieved from reference TRBV7-8 and TRBJ1-2, is GAGVSQSPRYKVAKRGQDVALRCDPISGHVSLFWYQQALGQGPEFLTYFQNEAQLDKSGLPSDRFFAERPEGSVSTLKIQRTQQEDSAVYLCASSLTIDRDLVYGYTFGSGTRLTVV.

The J gene is TRBJ1-2, the V gene TRBV6-1, with 9 bases fitting TRBD1. With 4 bases clipped from V and 8 bases from J, the junction kept 14 bases outside the gene matches. Germline V gene sequence: CDR1 MNHNS, CDR2 SASEGT. The CDR3 has 16 amino acids. CDR3 nucleotide sequence: TGTGCCAGCAGTGGACTACCGGGACAGGGAAACCCGGGCTACACCTTC. Translating it yields CASSGLPGQGNPGYTF.

The V and J genes are TRBV7-2 and TRBJ1-1, with D possibly TRBD1 on 5 matching bases. V was cut by 2 bases and J by 3 bases, with 7 bases left in between. Germline CDR1 is SGHTA and CDR2 is FQGNSA. The CDR3 runs 13 residues. The CDR3 nucleotides are TGTGCCAGCAGCTTACAACAGGACACTGAAGCTTTCTTT. It encodes CASSLQQDTEAFF.

This clonotype was counted a single time. The chain's CDR3 is CASTRQAPSSGSYNEQFF. The CDR3 DNA sequence: TGTGCCAGCACTCGACAGGCACCCTCCTCAGGATCCTACAATGAGCAGTTCTTC. The chain uses TRBV6-1 and TRBJ2-1; perhaps TRBD1 as D (6 bases). Trimming took off 7 bases at V and 1 base at J, with 23 bases between the two ends. CDR1 is MNHNS and CDR2 is SASEGT in the germline V gene. The CDR3 has 18 residues.

The DNA for the CDR3 is TGTGCCAGTAGCGTCGGACCAAAATCATATAGCAATCAGCCCCAGCATTTT. This sequence encodes CASSVGPKSYSNQPQHF. The chain uses TRBV19 and TRBJ1-5, with D uncertain. CDR1 and CDR2 (germline): LNHDA, SQIVND (reference sequence). V shed 6 bases and J shed 0 bases, with 18 bases lying between them. This CDR3 has 17 amino acids.

This clonotype was observed a handful of times. The V gene is TRBV11-2, the J gene TRBJ2-1, with 10 positions matching TRBD2. Germline CDR1 and CDR2: SGHAT and FQNNGV. V was clipped by 1 base and J by 0 bases; unmatched bases: 6. The length of the CDR3 is 18 residues. Here the CDR3 DNA reads TGTGCCAGCAGCTTAGGTAGGACTAGCGGTAGCTCCTACAATGAGCAGTTCTTC. Protein product: CASSLGRTSGSSYNEQFF. The full variable domain, with the rest looked up from reference TRBV11-2 and TRBJ2-1, is EAGVAQSPRYKIIEKRQSVAFWCNPISGHATLYWYQQILGQGPKLLIQFQNNGVVDDSQLPKDRFSAERLKGVDSTLKIQPAKLEDSAVYLCASSLGRTSGSSYNEQFFGPGTRLTVL.

The CDR3 bases are TGTGCCAGCAAGAGACAGGGGGCGGCCAAAAACATTCAGTACTTC. Translation gives CASKRQGAAKNIQYF. The chain couples TRBV6-1 to TRBJ2-4; 10 bases are a match to TRBD1. J gave up 1 base and V 7 bases, and 4 bases lay outside the gene matches. Germline CDR1 MNHNS, CDR2 SASEGT. This CDR3 is 15 amino acids long.

The rearrangement uses TRBV7-7 and TRBJ1-1, with D unclear. Germline lookup yields CDR1 SSHAT and CDR2 FNYEAQ (reference sequence). V gave up 5 bases and J gave up 2 bases, with 9 bases separating them. The CDR3 runs to 13 residues. The CDR3: CASSRTRNTEAFF. CDR3 coding DNA: TGTGCCAGCAGCCGTACTAGAAACACTGAAGCTTTCTTT.

The V and J genes are TRBV28 and TRBJ2-7; 8 bases align to TRBD1. Germline V gives CDR1 MDHEN, CDR2 SYDVKM. The CDR3 consists of 15 residues. The J segment lost 4 bases and the V segment lost 2 bases, leaving 7 bases of the junction unmatched. CDR3 amino acids: CASSLGQGPRYEQYF. Written as DNA, the CDR3 is TGTGCCAGCAGTTTAGGACAGGGACCGAGGTACGAGCAGTACTTC.

The gene calls are TRBV28 and TRBJ1-2; 12 bases match TRBD1. Germline values: CDR1 MDHEN, CDR2 SYDVKM. V was clipped by 3 bases and J by 2 bases; unmatched bases: 10. The CDR3 contains 18 residues. CDR3 residues: CASSLPGTGGALNYGYTF. For the CDR3, the DNA is TGTGCCAGCAGTTTGCCCGGGACAGGGGGCGCTTTAAACTATGGCTACACCTTC.

The chain joins TRBV7-3 to TRBJ2-5, with 7 bases lining up with TRBD2. The CDR3 sequence is 14 residues long. J gave up 5 bases and V 2 bases, and 5 bases lay outside the gene matches. In germline, CDR1 is SGHTA, CDR2 FQGTGA. The CDR3 DNA is TGTGCCAGCAGCTTACGTGGCGGGAGTGAGACCCAGTACTTC. Translating it yields CASSLRGGSETQYF.

A note on this clonotype: A junction end diverges from the germline sequence, so it may reflect a read error. The rearrangement links TRBV14 to TRBJ1-2; D call uncertain. The germline CDR1 and CDR2 sequences are SGHDN and FVKESK. The CDR3 is made up of 17 amino acids. CDR3 nucleotide sequence: TGTGCCAGCAGCCAAGAAGTACGTCCGCGGGATGGCTATAGCTACACCTTC. Translated, it gives CASSQEVRPRDGYSYTF. Combining the CDR3 with reference TRBV14 and TRBJ1-2 gives the whole variable domain EAGVTQFPSHSVIEKGQTVTLRCDPISGHDNLYWYRRVMGKEIKFLLHFVKESKQDESGMPNNRFLAERTGGTYSTLKVQPAELEDSGVYFCASSQEVRPRDGYSYTFGSGTRLTVV.

The DNA for the CDR3 is TGCAGCGTTGTTGGACGGGAGAGGACTGAAGCTTTCTTT. It translates to CSVVGRERTEAFF. The rearrangement uses TRBV29-1 and TRBJ1-1; D not certain. Germline assignment: CDR1 SQVTM and CDR2 ANQGSEA. The V end was cut by 4 bases, the J end by 5 bases, with 14 bases between. The CDR3 loop spans 13 amino acids.

The chain is built from TRBV24-1 and TRBJ2-1, with TRBD2 matching over 11 bases. V lost 2 bases, J lost 4 bases, and 3 bases stayed unmatched. Germline V gives CDR1 KGHDR, CDR2 SFDVKD. CDR3 length equals 16 residues. The CDR3 reads CATSDSSGRSYNEQFF. The CDR3 region has the DNA TGTGCCACCAGTGATTCTAGCGGGAGGAGTTACAATGAGCAGTTCTTC.

This chain links TRBV20-1 with TRBJ1-1, with 7 bases that match TRBD1. Per the germline V gene, CDR1 is DFQATT and CDR2 is SNEGSKA (reference sequence). V trimming: 0 bases; J trimming: 8 bases; junction bases outside the gene matches: 12. CDR3 size: 15 residues. CDR3 region: CSARDPKRQGTEAFF. In DNA, the CDR3 is TGCAGTGCTAGAGATCCGAAACGACAGGGCACAGAAGCTTTCTTT.

This clonotype was detected only once. CDR3 DNA sequence: TGTGCCAGCAGCCCGCTAGCGGGAGGGCCGGGTGAGCAGTACTTC. Amino acids: CASSPLAGGPGEQYF. This rearrangement joins TRBV7-6 to TRBJ2-7; 12 bases map to TRBD2. V was clipped by 5 bases and J by 7 bases; unmatched bases: 9. This CDR3 is 15 amino acids long. Per the germline V gene, CDR1 is SGHVS and CDR2 is FNYEAQ. The full variable domain, its missing parts supplied by reference TRBV7-6 and TRBJ2-7, is GAGVSQSPRYKVTKRGQDVALRCDPISGHVSLYWYRQALGQGPEFLTYFNYEAQQDKSGLPNDRFSAERPEGSISTLTIQRTEQRDSAMYRCASSPLAGGPGEQYFGPGTRLTVT.

V and J are TRBV20-1 and TRBJ2-7, with 12 bases lining up with TRBD2. CDR1 is DFQATT, CDR2 SNEGSKA, per germline (reference sequence). V shed 6 bases, J shed 6 bases, and the junction held 12 bases outside the gene matches. This CDR3 is built from 15 residues. The CDR3 DNA follows: TGCAGTGCCCGGCCGACTAGCGGGAGAGAAGGCGAGCAGTACTTC. Amino acid sequence: CSARPTSGREGEQYF.

V gene TRBV28 combines with J gene TRBJ1-5; D possibly corresponds to TRBD1 (6 bases). The V end was cut by 6 bases, the J end by 10 bases, with 22 bases between. The germline V gene encodes CDR1 MDHEN and CDR2 SYDVKM. CDR3 length: 15 residues. CDR3 residues: CASRGDRDMGSPQHF. The DNA of the CDR3 is TGTGCCAGCAGGGGGGACCGGGACATGGGGAGTCCCCAGCATTTT. Full variable domain (outside the CDR3, taken from reference TRBV28 and TRBJ1-5): DVKVTQSSRYLVKRTGEKVFLECVQDMDHENMFWYRQDPGLGLRLIYFSYDVKMKEKGDIPEGYSVSREKKERFSLILESASTNQTSMYLCASRGDRDMGSPQHFGDGTRLSIL.

V is TRBV7-3 and J is TRBJ2-1; D unresolved. Trimming removed 0 bases from V and 6 bases from J, with 0 bases in between. Germline CDR1 is SGHTA and CDR2 is FQGTGA. The CDR3 length is 11 residues. The CDR3 coding sequence is TGTGCCAGCAGCTTAACCAATGAGCAGTTCTTC. It encodes CASSLTNEQFF.